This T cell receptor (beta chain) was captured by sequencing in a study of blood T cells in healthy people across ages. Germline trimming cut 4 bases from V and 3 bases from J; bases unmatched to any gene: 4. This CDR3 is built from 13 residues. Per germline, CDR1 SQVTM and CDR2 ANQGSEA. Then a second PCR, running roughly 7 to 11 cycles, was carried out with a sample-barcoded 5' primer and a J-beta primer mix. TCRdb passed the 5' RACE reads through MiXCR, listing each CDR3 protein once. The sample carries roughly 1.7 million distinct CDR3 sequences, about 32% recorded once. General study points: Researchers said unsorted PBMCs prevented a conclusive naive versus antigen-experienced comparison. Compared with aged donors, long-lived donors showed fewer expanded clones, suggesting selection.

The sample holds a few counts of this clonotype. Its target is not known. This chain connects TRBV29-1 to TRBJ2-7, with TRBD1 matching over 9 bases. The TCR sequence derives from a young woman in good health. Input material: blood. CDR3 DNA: TGCAGCGTTGGGACAGGGGTCGGCTACGAGCAGTACTTC. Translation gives CSVGTGVGYEQYF.